This TCR beta chain originates from a study of T cell responses to AZD1222 COVID-19 vaccine (dated by TCRdb to the early 2020s). Describing the broader study: Because spike-specific TCR depth and breadth did not differ between the two schedules, AZD1222 recipients who got a second dose at roughly 4 weeks were pooled with those who got a second dose at roughly 12 weeks. Trial participants were enrolled into age subgroups of 18-55, 56-69 and 70-plus years, which contained approximately 150, 28 and 58 TCR-sequenced participants, respectively. TCR sequencing was performed for roughly 240 trial participants, of whom some 200 were given two doses of AZD1222 and some 25 were given two doses of MenACWY control vaccine.

The CDR3 regions of human TCRbeta chains were analyzed by immunosequencing. As for how the authors treated the data: TCRs in the repertoires were matched against a reference library of SARS-CoV-2-specific TCRs that had been generated with the MIRA antigen-specificity platform. Breadth was defined as the fraction of unique TCRs that were SARS-CoV-2-associated. Depth was defined as the fraction of total T cells that were SARS-CoV-2-associated. Using the MIRA data, each spike-specific TCR was assigned both to the spike region to which the TCR was reactive and to a CD4 or CD8 class. Log10-transformed breadth and depth values were compared by one-way ANOVA with Sidak's multiple comparisons tests. What TCRdb holds here is the immuneACCESS table cut down to in-frame rearrangements. Part of the clones is not present; checked against another copy, under half of the missing clones reflect an unresolved V gene, and the others are unexplained. V and J calls and clone size are copied from that table; D and trimming were computed from the DNA. The sample has about 79,000 clones on record, 80% of them singletons. The top ten hold 20% to 25% of the sample.

In the case of this clone: Its cognate antigen has yet to be identified. No base-level quality is on record; no much larger clone is a single base apart.

The research as a whole found: Only a handful of AZD1222 recipients were SARS-CoV-2 seropositive at baseline, limiting conclusions about previously exposed vaccinees. Because no day 14 peak-response samples were available, repertoires were characterized only after the peak T cell response. Most participants were white British and females outnumbered males, and the authors suggested that clonal diversity may have been underestimated. The 56-69-year group was small, and its depth increase did not reach significance, likely because of low power. Reportedly, close to half of the unique spike-specific TCRs recognized epitopes lying outside the regions that are mutated in the B.1.351 and B.1.1.7 variants. The vaccine-associated CD4 TCRs covered the entire spike protein, and the dominant responses fell in regions 160-218 and 743-854. After two AZD1222 doses, spike-specific TCR breadth and depth were significantly higher than at day 0 and than in MenACWY recipients.

The sample's time point, from its label and the paper: baseline before first vaccination. The vaccinee samples were drawn from two UK trials, COV001 and COV002, one of which was a single-blind randomized controlled phase 2/3 trial testing AZD1222 (ChAdOx1 nCoV-19) in healthy adults. Trial participant PBMC samples were collected at day 0 and day 28 after the second dose for TCRbeta chain sequencing. Including the terminal cysteine and phenylalanine, the CDR3 comprises 17 residues. Of the read, only the CDR3 DNA is kept; its 51 bases are in frame from base 1. As encoded in the germline V gene, CDR1 is SGHRS while CDR2 is YFSETQ. V is cut back by 4 bases and J by 5 bases, with 9 bases in the junction unmatched.

Material: peripheral blood, obtained on day 0 of AZD1222 vaccination. The chain couples TRBV5-1 to TRBJ2-2; the central 12 bases match TRBD2. The sequence derives from an adult in good health. The CDR3 protein sequence reads: CASSPLAGGRSTGELFF. The DNA sequence is as follows: TGCGCCAGCAGCCCTCTAGCGGGAGGGCGCTCGACCGGGGAGCTGTTTTTT.